The present T cell receptor (beta chain) was sequenced within a study of a mutant IDH1 vaccine in newly diagnosed glioma. Only in-frame clones appear in the TCRdb table, and some are missing; sequencing was by immunoSEQ multiplex PCR. The profile shows roughly 50,000 clones, approximately 80% of them singletons. The time point: week 47, end of study. A 20-mer mutant IDH1 peptide at 300 ug was injected subcutaneously with topical imiquimod. This clone has only one observation. Its antigen is not known. Trimming removed 3 bases from V and 3 bases from J, with 8 bases in between. Germline V gene lookup returns CDR1 MNHEY and CDR2 SMNVEV (reference sequence). The CDR3 extends over 13 amino acids.

This clonotype originated in a woman in her thirties or forties with glioma. Some clones in this sample may be carry-over from other donors' samples. The chain carries TRBV27 and TRBJ1-2; D is undetermined. The material sequenced was PBMCs, taken from a glioma patient whose treatment included an IDH1 peptide vaccine. The CDR3 DNA follows: TGTGCCAGCAGTTTTAAGGATTACTATGGCTACACCTTC. Its translation is CASSFKDYYGYTF.